The rows below give T cell receptor beta chains drawn from one sample of a study of tumor and adjacent non-tumor tissue in lung cancer. One entry per CDR3 protein results from TCRdb running MiXCR on the multiplex PCR reads. Among 75,000 to 95,000 distinct CDR3 sequences listed, approximately 73% were seen once. Source material: distant non-tumor lung tissue. These receptors originate from a woman aged 45-65 years with non-small cell lung cancer. Each CDR3 is given with its conserved first and last residue. The order of the fields is clone size, V gene, CDR3 length, J gene, D gene, CDR3 DNA, CDR3 protein. A D gene is named only where the DNA matches it firmly. Part of the rows lack a size; the others show once, few, many or a class for expanded clones.

>-|TRBV4-1|15|TRBJ1-5|-
TGCGCCAGGAGCCAAGTACCAGGGTCCAGTCAGCCCCAGCATTTT
CARSQVPGSSQPQHF
>-|TRBV18|15|TRBJ2-4|TRBD2
TGTGCCAGCTCACCGAGACTAGCGGGAAAAAACATTCAGTACTTC
CASSPRLAGKNIQYF
>-|TRBV12-3/TRBV12-4|15|TRBJ2-3|-
TGTGCAAGCATTGGAAACGAGCGAGTCACAGATACGCAGTATTTT
CASIGNERVTDTQYF
>-|TRBV5-1|15|TRBJ2-2|-
TGCGCCAGCAGCTCTGGACAGCTGAACACCGGGAAGCTGTTTTTT
CASSSGQLNTGKLFF
>-|TRBV6-2/TRBV6-3|15|TRBJ2-2|-
TGTGCCAGCAGTCAACAGGGAACCGTCACAGGGGAGCTGTTTTTT
CASSQQGTVTGELFF
>-|TRBV29-1|12|TRBJ2-1|-
TGCAGCTTTGAATATCACACGGGAGTGCAGTTCTTC
CSFEYHTGVQFF
>-|TRBV6-5|14|TRBJ1-5|TRBD1
TGTGCTAACAGACCGGGACAGACTTATCAGCCCCAGCATTTT
CANRPGQTYQPQHF
>-|TRBV29-1|14|TRBJ1-2|TRBD1
TGCAGCGTTGAACCCAGGGACAGGGCATACGGCTACACCTTC
CSVEPRDRAYGYTF
>many|TRBV12-3/TRBV12-4|11|TRBJ2-7|-
TGTGCCAGCCGAGCAGGGCTGTGGCAGTACTTC
CASRAGLWQYF
>-|TRBV4-1|18|TRBJ2-4|-
TGCGCCAGCAGCCAAGAAGGGGTAGGAAGTAGCGCCAAAAACATTCAGTACTTC
CASSQEGVGSSAKNIQYF
>many|TRBV28|16|TRBJ2-5|TRBD1
TGTGCCAGCAGATCGCCCGACAGGGGGAGTTGGGAGACCCAGTACTTC
CASRSPDRGSWETQYF
>-|TRBV4-1|15|TRBJ1-5|-
TGCGCCAGCAGCCGAGTAACCGGATCCAATCAGCCCCAGAATTTT
CASSRVTGSNQPQNF
>-|TRBV29-1|12|TRBJ2-5|TRBD1
TGCAGCGTAGGGACAGGGGTGAAGAGCCAGTATTTC
CSVGTGVKSQYF
>-|TRBV11-1|14|TRBJ1-2|-
TGTATCAGCAGGTTGACGACAGACTACTATGGCTACACCTTC
CISRLTTDYYGYTF
>-|TRBV25-1|15|TRBJ1-1|-
TGTGCAAGCAGTGATGGGACATCCATGAACACTGAAGCTTTCTTT
CASSDGTSMNTEAFF
>few|TRBV11-2|15|TRBJ2-3|-
TGTGCCAGTAGCTTAGGACCCCCAGGGTACCATATGCAGTATTTT
CASSLGPPGYHMQYF
>many|TRBV7-9|16|TRBJ1-1|-
TGTGCCAGCAAGAGGAGTGGAGGGGGGGGAGGAACTGAAGCTTTCTTT
CASKRSGGGGGTEAFF
>-|TRBV6-6|12|TRBJ2-3|-
TGTGCGAGCAGCCCGACTGCCGATAAGCAATATTTT
CASSPTADKQYF
>-|TRBV11-3|16|TRBJ2-1|-
TGTGCCAGCAGCTTAGTGTACAGCAGGGGGGCGACTGAGCAGGTCTTC
CASSLVYSRGATEQVF
>medium-sized|TRBV13|16|TRBJ2-5|TRBD2
TGTGCCAGCAGCCTAGGACTAGCGGGGCCACAAGAGACCCAGTACTTC
CASSLGLAGPQETQYF
>-|TRBV30|17|TRBJ1-5|-
TGTGCCTGGAGTGTACGAGGTGGGGGATCGGGCAATCAGCCCCAGCATTTT
CAWSVRGGGSGNQPQHF
>-|TRBV6-5|16|TRBJ1-2|TRBD1
TGTGCCAACAGTTCAGGGAGGGACAGCCCTAACTATGGCTACACCTTC
CANSSGRDSPNYGYTF
>-|TRBV13|14|TRBJ1-1|-
TGTGCCAGCAGCTCGGGACATTTGAACACTGAAGTTTTCTTT
CASSSGHLNTEVFF
>-|TRBV11-3|15|TRBJ2-7|-
TGTGCCGACAGCTTAGATCCTTCAACCTCCTATGAGCAGTACTTC
CADSLDPSTSYEQYF
>-|TRBV30|12|TRBJ1-6|-
TGTCCGGGAGGGAACGGTAATTTACCCCTCCACTTT
CPGGNGNLPLHF
>-|TRBV11-1|14|TRBJ2-5|TRBD2
TGTGCCAGCAGCCCCTGGGACTACCAAGTGACCCAGTACTTC
CASSPWDYQVTQYF
>-|TRBV6-2/TRBV6-3|13|TRBJ1-1|TRBD1
TGTGCTAGCAGTCTTACAGGGGACACTGAAGCTTTCTTT
CASSLTGDTEAFF
>many|TRBV6-1|15|TRBJ2-7|-
TGTGCCAGCAGCCTCGGGGCGGGACCTAACTACGAGCAGTACTTC
CASSLGAGPNYEQYF
>-|TRBV29-1|15|TRBJ2-2|-
TGCAGCGTTGCACATCAACTAACGAACATTGGGGAGCTGTTTTTT
CSVAHQLTNIGELFF
>-|TRBV12-3/TRBV12-4|16|TRBJ2-3|TRBD1
TGTGCCAGCAGTTTAGATTCCAGGACAGGGTCAGATATGCAGTATTTT
CASSLDSRTGSDMQYF
>-|TRBV30|15|TRBJ1-1|-
TGTGTCCGGAGCGCGACTAGCGGGGCCCGGACTGAAGCTTTCTTT
CVRSATSGARTEAFF
>many|TRBV5-1|14|TRBJ1-2|TRBD1
TGCGCCAGCAGCTTGGATACAGGGGGCAGGGGCTACACCTTC
CASSLDTGGRGYTF
>-|TRBV5-1|14|TRBJ2-3|-
TGCGTCAGCAGCCATGGTCAGGGAGGAGATACGCAGTATTTT
CVSSHGQGGDTQYF
>once|TRBV29-1|14|TRBJ1-5|TRBD1
TGCAGCGTAGTTGACAGGGGAACCAATCAGCCCCAACATTTT
CSVVDRGTNQPQHF
>-|TRBV6-1|13|TRBJ1-6|-
TGTGCCAGCTCGCGATTGAGTGATTCACACCTCCACTTT
CASSRLSDSHLHF
>-|TRBV6-1|14|TRBJ2-5|-
TGTGCCAGCAGAAAGGGCTCACCTCGAGAGACACAGTACTTC
CASRKGSPRETQYF
>-|TRBV6-5|14|TRBJ2-7|TRBD2
TGTGCCAACAGTTACGGGACTAGCGGCTACGAGCGGTACTTC
CANSYGTSGYERYF
>-|TRBV4-2|16|TRBJ2-7|-
TGTGCCAGCATCCATGCTGTAGGGGCGGTCCCCTACGAACAGTACTTC
CASIHAVGAVPYEQYF
>many|TRBV12-3/TRBV12-4|14|TRBJ1-2|TRBD1
TGTGCCAGCAGTCCCAGGGGACAGGCTGATGGCTACACCTTC
CASSPRGQADGYTF
>-|TRBV28|15|TRBJ2-1|TRBD1
TGTGCCAGCAGCTCCTCCGGGACAGGGGGGGATGAGCAGTTCTTC
CASSSSGTGGDEQFF
>-|TRBV5-1|21|TRBJ2-6|TRBD2
TGCGCAAGCAGCTTGGTGGCGGACCTTCGACTAGCCGCATTTGGGGCCAACGTCCTGACTTTC
CASSLVADLRLAAFGANVLTF
>once|TRBV11-2|14|TRBJ1-4|-
TGTGCCAGCAGCCAAGGACAGTCTGGTGAAAAACTCCTTTTT
CASSQGQSGEKLLF
>-|TRBV6-1|14|TRBJ2-2|-
TGTGCCAGCAGCCCTACAGGGATCACCGGGGAGCTGTTTTTT
CASSPTGITGELFF
>-|TRBV11-2|15|TRBJ2-7|-
TGTGCCATCAGCACCGGGACATGGCGCACTTACGAGCAGTACTTC
CAISTGTWRTYEQYF
>-|TRBV28|16|TRBJ2-1|TRBD2
TGTGCCAGGATTGGACTAGCGACCAGCTCCTACAATGTGCAGTTCTTC
CARIGLATSSYNVQFF
>-|TRBV11-1|14|TRBJ2-5|TRBD1
TGTGCCAGCAACCCGGGACAGAGCGTAGAGGCCCAGTACTTC
CASNPGQSVEAQYF
>-|TRBV12-3/TRBV12-4|16|TRBJ2-2|TRBD1
TGTGTCAGCAGTTTCCCCGTGACAGGGTCCACAGGGGAGCTGTTTTTT
CVSSFPVTGSTGELFF
>-|TRBV5-1|13|TRBJ2-5|-
TGCGCTAGCAAACCGACCCCTCGGGAGACCCAGTACTTC
CASKPTPRETQYF
>-|TRBV4-1|17|TRBJ2-2|-
TGCGCCAGCAGCCAAGAGGGCTTGACAGGTTCCACCGGGGAGCTGTTTTTT
CASSQEGLTGSTGELFF
>-|TRBV10-3|16|TRBJ2-2|TRBD2
TGTGCCTTCAGTGGTCCTAGCGGGGGGAACACCGGGGAGCTGTTTTTC
CAFSGPSGGNTGELFF
>-|TRBV29-1|12|TRBJ1-2|-
TGCAGCGCCAGGAGGCAGAACTATGACTACACCTTC
CSARRQNYDYTF
>few|TRBV29-1|11|TRBJ2-1|-
TGCAGCATTGGACAGTACAATGAGCACTTCTTC
CSIGQYNEHFF
>-|TRBV10-1|15|TRBJ2-2|-
TGCGCCAGCAATGAGTCTGGTACGTACACCGGGGAGCTGTTTTTT
CASNESGTYTGELFF
>-|TRBV12-3/TRBV12-4|12|TRBJ1-5|-
TGTGCCAGCAGTACCATAGATCAGCCCCAGCATTTT
CASSTIDQPQHF
>-|TRBV11-2|16|TRBJ2-3|-
TGTGCCAGCAGGTTAGGGGTCCTCATTAGCACAGATACGCAGTATTTT
CASRLGVLISTDTQYF
>-|TRBV6-5|17|TRBJ1-4|-
TGTGCCAGCAACCATCTTAATCCAGGGAGCTCTAATGAAAGACTGTTTTTT
CASNHLNPGSSNERLFF
>few|TRBV5-1|15|TRBJ2-3|-
TGCGCCAGCAGCTTGGACGGGATACGCACAGATACGCAGTATTTT
CASSLDGIRTDTQYF